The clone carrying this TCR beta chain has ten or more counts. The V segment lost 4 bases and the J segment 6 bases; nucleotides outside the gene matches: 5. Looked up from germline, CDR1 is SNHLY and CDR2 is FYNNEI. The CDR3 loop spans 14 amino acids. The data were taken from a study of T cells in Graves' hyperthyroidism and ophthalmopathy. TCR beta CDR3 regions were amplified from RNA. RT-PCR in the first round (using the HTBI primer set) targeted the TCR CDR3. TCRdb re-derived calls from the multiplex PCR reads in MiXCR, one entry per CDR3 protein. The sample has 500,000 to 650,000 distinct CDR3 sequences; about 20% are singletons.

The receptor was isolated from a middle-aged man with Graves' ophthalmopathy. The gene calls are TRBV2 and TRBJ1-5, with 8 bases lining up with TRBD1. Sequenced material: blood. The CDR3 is CASSGVQGAQPQHF. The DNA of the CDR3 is TGTGCCAGCAGTGGAGTTCAGGGGGCTCAGCCCCAGCATTTT.